The 10 T cell receptor beta chains reported below all come from one sample, sequenced in a study of T cell responses to AZD1222 COVID-19 vaccine. Sequencing used immunoSEQ multiplex PCR; TCRdb keeps in-frame clones, though not all of them. The data show some 78,000 clones, about four fifths seen once. This specimen consisted of peripheral blood, obtained 28 days after the second AZD1222 dose. Receptor source: an adult who received the AZD1222 COVID-19 vaccine.

The chain uses TRBV9 and TRBJ1-6; D is undetermined. Germline V gene lookup returns CDR1 SGDLS and CDR2 YYNGEE. The CDR3 loop spans 16 amino acids. V was trimmed by 0 bases and J by 6 bases, leaving 13 bases between them. The CDR3 DNA reads TGTGCCAGCAGCGTAGACCCTCACGGAGGTAATTCACCCCTCCACTTT. Translation: CASSVDPHGGNSPLHF.

This clone appeared once. This sequence joins TRBV30 and TRBJ2-1; TRBD2 matches at 14 bases. The CDR3 has 15 amino acids. Germline CDR1 GTSNPN, CDR2 SVGIG (reference sequence). The V gene end was trimmed by 7 bases and the J gene end by 8 bases; junction bases not matched to a gene: 10. CDR3 region: CAYRLAGGPGDEQFF. The CDR3 region has the DNA TGTGCCTACCGACTAGCGGGAGGGCCTGGGGATGAGCAGTTCTTC.

This sequence joins TRBV14 and TRBJ1-6; D is uncertain. V was cut by 4 bases and J by 9 bases, with 13 bases left in between. Germline V gives CDR1 SGHDN, CDR2 FVKESK. This CDR3 is 14 amino acids long. The CDR3, as DNA: TGTGCCAGCAGCCTAAACTGGTCCGGTTCACCCCTCCACTTT. Its translation: CASSLNWSGSPLHF.

This clone was observed a handful of times. The chain links TRBV7-3 to TRBJ2-2; D is unclear. V was cut by 5 bases and J by 6 bases, with 7 bases left in between. Germline V gene lookup returns CDR1 SGHTA and CDR2 FQGTGA. This CDR3 is 12 amino acids long. The CDR3 loop is CASSPGAGELFF. CDR3 DNA sequence: TGTGCCAGCAGCCCTGGGGCCGGGGAGCTGTTTTTT.

This sequence joins TRBV18 and TRBJ1-2, with D hard to call. V lost 5 bases, J lost 0 bases, and 7 bases lay in between. The CDR3 spans 13 residues. The germline V gene has CDR1 KGHSH and CDR2 LQKENI. The chain's CDR3 is CASSGRTNYGYTF. CDR3 bases: TGTGCCAGCTCAGGCCGAACTAACTATGGCTACACCTTC.

The J gene is TRBJ1-5, the V gene TRBV25-1; 7 positions match TRBD1. The CDR3 runs 15 residues. V shed 4 bases, J shed 2 bases, and the junction held 5 bases outside the gene matches. CDR1 and CDR2 (germline): MGHDK, SYGVNS. CDR3: CASSGIGQGNQPQHF. The CDR3 DNA is TGTGCCAGCAGTGGGATCGGACAGGGCAATCAGCCCCAGCATTTT.

The V and J genes are TRBV18 and TRBJ2-5, with TRBD1 matching over 8 bases. This CDR3 comprises 14 residues. Germline V gene data show CDR1 as KGHSH and CDR2 as LQKENI. The junction had 4 bases not matched to a gene; V was cut back by 3 bases and J by 4 bases. This CDR3 is CASSPHRGRETQYF. CDR3 nucleotides: TGTGCCAGCTCACCGCACAGGGGGAGAGAGACCCAGTACTTC.

The chain links TRBV7-3 to TRBJ2-2; 7 bases fit TRBD2. This CDR3 comprises 15 residues. The ends lost 5 bases at V and 2 bases at J; junction bases unmatched: 5. Germline CDR1 reads SGHTA; CDR2 reads FQGTGA. The CDR3 spells CASSATSLNTGELFF. In DNA form, the CDR3 reads TGTGCCAGCAGCGCGACTAGCCTTAACACCGGGGAGCTGTTTTTT.

The DNA for the CDR3 is TGTGCCAGTAGTACTGGTAGCGGGAGGGGGACCTACAATGAGCAGTTCTTC. Translated: CASSTGSGRGTYNEQFF. The chain carries TRBV19 and TRBJ2-1, with 11 nucleotides matching TRBD2. Trimming at V came to 4 bases and at J to 2 bases, leaving 7 bases not matched to a gene. This CDR3 comprises 17 residues. CDR1 and CDR2 (germline): LNHDA, SQIVND (reference sequence).

This clone was seen only a few times. J is TRBJ1-1 and V is TRBV28; 8 positions match TRBD1. Trimming removed 4 bases from V and 12 bases from J; junction bases left unmatched: 7. The germline V gene has CDR1 MDHEN and CDR2 SYDVKM. The CDR3 sequence is 12 residues long. The CDR3 protein is CASSWTWTGPFF. CDR3 sequence (DNA): TGTGCCAGCAGTTGGACGTGGACAGGGCCTTTCTTT.